Listed here are 7 T cell receptor beta chains from one sample, sequenced in a study of cytomegalovirus exposure and HLA in healthy donors. TCRdb keeps only in-frame clones here, not all; method: immunoSEQ multiplex PCR. The profile shows some 130,000 clones, around four fifths of them singletons. Sequencing was performed on PBMCs. Receptors were obtained from a man aged 30 to 39 in good health and CMV-seropositive.

J is TRBJ2-5 and V is TRBV18; maybe TRBD1 (6 bases). The V end lost 3 bases, the J end lost 5 bases, and 10 bases lay between the germline ends. CDR1 and CDR2 (germline): KGHSH, LQKENI. There are 13 residues in the CDR3. This chain's CDR3 is CASSPGQGETQYF. The CDR3 bases are TGTGCCAGCTCACCGGGGCAGGGGGAGACCCAGTACTTC.

The chain has TRBV9 and TRBJ2-5; TRBD1 agrees at 9 bases. Trimming at V came to 8 bases and at J to 7 bases, leaving 15 bases not matched to a gene. This CDR3 is 15 amino acids long. Germline CDR1 and CDR2: SGDLS and YYNGEE. DNA of the CDR3: TGTGCCAGTCCAGCTCCGGGACAGGGACCCCGGACCCAGTACTTC. It yields the protein CASPAPGQGPRTQYF.

The rearrangement joins TRBV9 to TRBJ2-5, with 8 positions matching TRBD2. The length of the CDR3 is 15 residues. V gave up 4 bases and J gave up 1 base; unmatched junction bases: 6. Germline CDR1 and CDR2: SGDLS and YYNGEE. CDR3 sequence: CASSPSGGIQETQYF. In nucleotides, the CDR3 is TGTGCCAGCAGCCCATCGGGGGGGATCCAAGAGACCCAGTACTTC.

This clone was seen once. The chain joins TRBV27 to TRBJ2-3; 9 bases agree with TRBD2. Trimming cost V 4 bases and J 7 bases; bases outside gene matches: 12. Per the germline V gene, CDR1 is MNHEY and CDR2 is SMNVEV (reference sequence). CDR3 length equals 16 residues. CDR3 amino acids: CASSSLAGAKTHTQYF. CDR3 in DNA: TGTGCCAGCAGTTCGTTAGCGGGAGCGAAGACTCATACGCAGTATTTT.

V and J are TRBV15 and TRBJ1-1, with D unclear. V was cut by 3 bases and J by 2 bases, with 7 bases left in between. Germline assignment: CDR1 LNHNV and CDR2 YYDKDF (reference sequence). CDR3 length equals 13 residues. CDR3 loop: CATSRTPNTEAFF. The CDR3 bases are TGTGCCACCAGCAGGACTCCAAACACTGAAGCTTTCTTT.

V is TRBV5-1 and J is TRBJ1-1, with 12 positions matching TRBD1. The CDR3 loop spans 17 amino acids. Germline lookup yields CDR1 SGHRS and CDR2 YFSETQ. Trimming removed 0 bases from V and 5 bases from J; junction bases left unmatched: 8. The DNA for the CDR3 is TGCGCCAGCAGCTTGGTGGGGACAGGGGGCAAGGGAACTGAAGCTTTCTTT. Translated: CASSLVGTGGKGTEAFF.

The count of this clone is one. The chain joins TRBV7-3 to TRBJ2-3, with 11 bases aligning to TRBD2. Looked up from germline, CDR1 is SGHTA and CDR2 is FQGTGA. The V segment lost 1 base and the J segment 6 bases; nucleotides outside the gene matches: 9. The CDR3 totals 17 residues. For the CDR3, the DNA is TGTGCCAGCAGCTTAAGGGGTCTAGCGGGGGGTATCGATACGCAGTATTTT. Protein: CASSLRGLAGGIDTQYF.